This TCR beta chain comes out of a study of shared clonotypes between healthy human individuals. The method was immunoSEQ multiplex PCR; TCRdb's version includes in-frame clones alone and lacks a portion of them. The table records about 110,000 clones, around 71% of them present only once. The sequenced sample consisted of memory CD8+ T cells sorted from blood. Subset given: CD45RO+ cells pooled with CCR7-negative TemRA cells. This receptor was taken from a woman between 25 and 40 years old in good health.

CDR3 nucleotides: TGCGCCAGCAGCCCCGGGACAGAGACTGGGGAGCAGTACTTC. As protein: CASSPGTETGEQYF. J is TRBJ2-7 and V is TRBV5-1; TRBD1 aligns across 7 bases. Losses at the gene ends were 4 bases for V and 7 bases for J; bases not matched to a gene: 11. The CDR3 runs to 14 residues. Germline-derived CDR1 and CDR2 are SGHRS and YFSETQ.